The 9 T cell receptor beta chains reported below all come from one sample, sequenced in a study of OX40 agonist ivuxolimab in advanced cancers. Libraries were built with the immunoSEQ multiplex PCR assay. What TCRdb holds here is the immuneACCESS table cut down to in-frame rearrangements. Part of the clones is not present; checked against another copy, under half of the missing clones reflect an unresolved V gene, and the others are unexplained. Recorded for this sample are 55,000 to 70,000 clones; around 90% of them occurred a single time. Of the sample, approximately 8% is held by the ten largest clones. This sample comprised CD4+ or CD8+ T cells sorted from blood, obtained in a trial of the OX40 agonist ivuxolimab. The receptors here all came from an adult with an advanced solid tumor such as melanoma, head and neck, liver or kidney cancer.

The chain combines TRBV7-6 with TRBJ2-3, with D unresolved. The germline V gene encodes CDR1 SGHVS and CDR2 FNYEAQ. V lost 1 base and J 5 bases, leaving 10 bases between the germline ends. The CDR3 sequence is 14 residues long. The CDR3 loop reads CASSLVGYGDTQYF. The DNA of the CDR3 is TGTGCCAGCAGCTTAGTGGGGTACGGAGATACGCAGTATTTT.

The chain employs TRBV11-3 and TRBJ2-3, with TRBD2 identical over 9 bases. The CDR3 has 17 amino acids. J was trimmed by 5 bases and V by 6 bases; bases with no gene match: 15. Germline V gene sequence: CDR1 SGHNT, CDR2 YENEEA. CDR3 amino acids: CASSPYGGLAGLDTQYF. CDR3 DNA: TGTGCCAGCAGTCCCTACGGCGGGCTAGCGGGGTTAGATACGCAGTATTTT.

J is TRBJ1-1 and V is TRBV7-9; D unclear. Trimming left V 5 bases short and J 10 bases short, with 8 bases between. The CDR3 is made up of 10 amino acids. CDR1 is SEHNR and CDR2 is FQNEAQ in the germline V gene (reference sequence). The CDR3, as DNA: TGTGCCAGCAGCCAACTGACAGCTTTCTTT. The encoded protein is CASSQLTAFF.

The chain couples TRBV9 to TRBJ2-1; no reliable D call. V lost 2 bases and J 3 bases, leaving 6 bases between the germline ends. The CDR3 totals 13 residues. In germline, CDR1 is SGDLS, CDR2 YYNGEE. The chain's CDR3 is CASSVWDYNEQFF. The CDR3 bases are TGTGCCAGCAGCGTTTGGGACTACAATGAGCAGTTCTTC.

The chain is built from TRBV6-4 and TRBJ2-1; 12 positions match TRBD1. The length of the CDR3 is 14 residues. The germline CDR1 and CDR2 sequences are MRHNA and SNTAGT. The V segment lost 2 bases and the J segment 8 bases; nucleotides outside the gene matches: 1. This CDR3 reads CASSDGTGGDEQFF. CDR3 in DNA: TGTGCCAGCAGTGACGGGACAGGGGGCGATGAGCAGTTCTTC.

This sequence joins TRBV5-1 and TRBJ2-2, with D possibly called TRBD1 or TRBD2 (5 bases each). From germline, CDR1 is SGHRS and CDR2 YFSETQ. Trimming removed 1 base from V and 0 bases from J, with 10 bases in between. This CDR3 region has 16 residues. DNA for the CDR3: TGCGCCAGCAGCTTGCTGGGACCCGCGAACACCGGGGAGCTGTTTTTT. It is translated as CASSLLGPANTGELFF.

The rearrangement joins TRBV19 to TRBJ2-3; D is perhaps TRBD2 (5 bases). Germline CDR1 reads LNHDA; CDR2 reads SQIVND (reference sequence). Trimming removed 1 base at V and 1 base at J, with 12 bases between. This CDR3 spans 16 amino acids. CDR3 in DNA: TGTGCCAGTAGTATAGTCCCCGGGATTCGCACAGATACGCAGTATTTT. It codes for CASSIVPGIRTDTQYF.

The chain combines TRBV4-1 with TRBJ1-1; maybe TRBD1 (5 bases). Between the trimmed V and J ends, which lost 2 bases and 5 bases, there was a span of 12 bases. CDR1 is MGHRA, CDR2 YSYEKL, per germline. This CDR3 is 14 amino acids long. The CDR3 sequence: CASSQTTDRTEAFF. CDR3 DNA: TGCGCCAGCAGCCAAACGACAGACAGAACTGAAGCTTTCTTT.

V usage is TRBV9 and J usage is TRBJ2-5; D is uncertain. From germline, CDR1 is SGDLS and CDR2 YYNGEE. The CDR3 length is 15 residues. Between the trimmed V and J ends, which lost 3 bases and 2 bases, there was a span of 14 bases. The CDR3 sequence: CASSAARLGQETQYF. DNA of the CDR3: TGTGCCAGCAGCGCCGCCCGGTTGGGGCAAGAGACCCAGTACTTC.